This TCR beta chain was sequenced during a study of blood T cell repertoires in COVID-19. Original handling: By means of reference gene primer amplification, nucleated cell counts were estimated. The repertoire was sequenced with immunoSEQ multiplex PCR; TCRdb's copy has only in-frame clones and lacks some. V, J and clone size derive from that table, while D and trimming were established from the DNA sequence. This repertoire shows over 40,000 clones, approximately 86% found once; its top ten account for around 3%. V was pared by 6 bases and J by 7 bases, with 9 bases of the junction left unmatched. The CDR3 contains 14 residues. Per germline, CDR1 SGHKS and CDR2 YYEKEE (reference sequence).

This sequence originates from a woman of 80 years or more with acute or convalescent COVID-19. Sequencing input: peripheral blood. The chain is built from TRBV5-5 and TRBJ2-2; 7 bases match TRBD2. This CDR3 reads CASTLGEGLGELFF. The DNA of the CDR3 is TGTGCCAGCACACTTGGGGAGGGACTCGGGGAGCTGTTTTTT.